A selection of T cell receptor beta chains follows, all from one sample in a study of STAT3 mutations in large granular lymphocyte leukemia. Measured with immunoSEQ multiplex PCR; TCRdb has only the in-frame clones, and not every one. The profile covers 30,000 to 45,000 clones, with approximately 91% appearing a single time and less than 0.55% taken by the ten largest. Sequencing was done on a sample of PBMCs. The receptors here all came from a human donor with T large granular lymphocyte leukemia. Some clones in this sample may be carry-over from other donors' samples. The CDR3 runs from the conserved cysteine through the conserved F or W.

cdr3_length	j_call	v_call	cdr3_aa
14	TRBJ2-7	TRBV7-9	CASSFRGAPYEQYF
15	TRBJ1-2	TRBV7-9	CASSLVGGADYGYTF
16	TRBJ1-5	TRBV18	CASSRSPVAGDQPQHF
15	TRBJ2-3	TRBV28	CASGGVGTVLKGQYF
16	TRBJ2-5	TRBV18	CASSPQTGWTGETQYF
15	TRBJ1-5	TRBV19	CASSYNHYSNQPQHF
16	TRBJ1-4	TRBV4-3	CASSQDSRGTNEKLFF
16	TRBJ1-5	TRBV18	CASSPGAQSPYQPQHF
13	TRBJ1-1	TRBV28	CATDSIGRTEAFF
13	TRBJ1-1	TRBV25-1	CASSRTVNTEAFF
15	TRBJ1-4	TRBV5-1	CASSNGTGRGEKLFF
12	TRBJ2-7	TRBV6-6	CASSYATYEQYF
17	TRBJ1-2	TRBV18	CASSRDRSLSANYGYTF
16	TRBJ2-1	TRBV7-8	CASRLAGRSSYNEQFF
16	TRBJ2-7	TRBV27	CASSPSSGVDSYEQYF
14	TRBJ2-3	TRBV6-5	CASRRQLRSDTQYF
10	TRBJ1-1	TRBV20-1	CSASETEAFF
13	TRBJ1-1	TRBV5-1	CASRPDVGGEAFF
15	TRBJ2-1	TRBV27	CASSRRVEPYNEQFF
14	TRBJ1-2	TRBV9	CASSVVNPNYGYTF
14	TRBJ1-5	TRBV5-5	CASSLAGANQPQHF
14	TRBJ2-7	TRBV14	CASSQDGGYYEQYF
16	TRBJ1-1	TRBV5-1	CASSPGTDTVNTEAFF
15	TRBJ1-1	TRBV6-5	CASSYARMVNTEAFF
15	TRBJ1-1	TRBV7-8	CASSLFPRGPTEAFF
13	TRBJ1-3	TRBV7-2	CASSFGSGNTIYF
14	TRBJ1-4	TRBV13	CASSLGGGPPELFF
16	TRBJ2-4	TRBV5-6	CASSFPTTGAKNIQYF
15	TRBJ1-6	TRBV2	CASSGWSSYNSPLHF
15	TRBJ1-6	TRBV7-2	CASSLGGGTNSPLHF
17	TRBJ2-1	TRBV15	CATSRNLAGGVYNEQFF
15	TRBJ1-5	TRBV28	CASGEGGPTGQPQHF
15	TRBJ2-5	TRBV28	CASSTPGQAQETQYF
11	TRBJ1-2	TRBV28	CASKKEYGYTF
14	TRBJ2-1	TRBV2	CASRLGQSTNEQFF
16	TRBJ1-2	TRBV7-6	CASSLTPTEANYGYTF
15	TRBJ1-1	TRBV7-9	CASSFPGTGVTEAFF
15	TRBJ1-4	TRBV30	CAWSVRGASGEKLFF
15	TRBJ1-4	TRBV5-6	CASSPRGLANEKLFF
15	TRBJ1-5	TRBV19	CASRSQGSGNQPQHF
15	TRBJ2-7	TRBV9	CASSVGGAGSHEQYF
12	TRBJ1-5	TRBV15	CATGQGNQPQHF
15	TRBJ2-5	TRBV7-8	CASTPGQTDQETQYF
18	TRBJ1-6	TRBV13	CASSLGGRRVRLNSPLHF
17	TRBJ1-3	TRBV18	CASSPLFPGSSGNTIYF
15	TRBJ2-3	TRBV28	CASSFPVGGRHTQYF
16	TRBJ1-4	TRBV5-1	CASSPDRGRTNEKLFF
13	TRBJ1-2	TRBV30	CAWSPSGDYGYTF
15	TRBJ1-3	TRBV5-1	CASSLVAGSGNTIYF
15	TRBJ2-1	TRBV28	CASTTSEGSYNEQFF
12	TRBJ1-1	TRBV19	CASREVGTEAFF
15	TRBJ1-5	TRBV6-5	CASSYGGAGNQPQHF
14	TRBJ1-2	TRBV14	CASSQGVLDYGYTF
13	TRBJ2-1	TRBV29-1	CSGAESSYNEQFF
14	TRBJ1-1	TRBV11-2	CASSSRASDTEAFF
13	TRBJ2-5	TRBV30	CAWSISSQETQYF
14	TRBJ1-1	TRBV5-6	CASSLGQADTEAFF
17	TRBJ1-3	TRBV9	CASSVAGDRASGNTIYF
16	TRBJ1-3	TRBV5-1	CASSLAPGVRGNTIYF
11	TRBJ2-1	TRBV30	CAWSVPNEQFF